This record covers a single T cell receptor beta chain. Reverse transcribed after extraction, RNA yielded cDNA as the sequencing template. Data came from immunoSEQ multiplex PCR; TCRdb stores just in-frame clones and leaves some out. The sample has about 130,000 clones, approximately 48% seen once; the top ten hold approximately 19%. This entry comes from a study of CD8+ T cells in alopecia areata. The sequence came from a human donor with alopecia areata. The sample consisted of CD8+ T cells sorted from blood, taken at week 0.

The CDR3 sequence is CASPGGAGAEEYF. DNA for the CDR3: TGTGCCAGCCCGGGGGGGGCGGGAGCTGAGGAGTACTTC. The chain recombines TRBV25-1 with TRBJ2-7, with TRBD2 matching 8 bases. Germline CDR1 is MGHDK and CDR2 is SYGVNS. Trimming cost V 8 bases and J 11 bases; bases outside gene matches: 14. The CDR3 spans 13 residues.